This TCR beta chain is drawn from a study of vaccination and CD4 T cells after COVID-19. About the research overall: There were a few convalescent patients sampled at day 14 and again at days 161 to 241 post-vaccination.

The sample's time point: late sampling 161 to 241 days after vaccination in a few convalescent patients. TCRdb fed the PCR reads into MiXCR, producing one record per CDR3 protein. The sample contains about 30,000 distinct CDR3 sequences, roughly 45% of which appear only once. The CDR3 is 12 amino acids. Trimming took 2 bases from V and 2 from J, leaving 3 bases between them. Germline values: CDR1 MNHEY, CDR2 SMNVEV (reference sequence). Here the sequenced sample was CD4+ T cells from blood, taken about 7 months after SARS-CoV-2 vaccination. The source is a human donor who had recovered from COVID-19. The V and J genes are TRBV27 and TRBJ1-2; D is unresolved. The CDR3 DNA follows: TGTGCCAGCAGTTTAACGAACTATGGCTACACCTTC. Its protein product is CASSLTNYGYTF.